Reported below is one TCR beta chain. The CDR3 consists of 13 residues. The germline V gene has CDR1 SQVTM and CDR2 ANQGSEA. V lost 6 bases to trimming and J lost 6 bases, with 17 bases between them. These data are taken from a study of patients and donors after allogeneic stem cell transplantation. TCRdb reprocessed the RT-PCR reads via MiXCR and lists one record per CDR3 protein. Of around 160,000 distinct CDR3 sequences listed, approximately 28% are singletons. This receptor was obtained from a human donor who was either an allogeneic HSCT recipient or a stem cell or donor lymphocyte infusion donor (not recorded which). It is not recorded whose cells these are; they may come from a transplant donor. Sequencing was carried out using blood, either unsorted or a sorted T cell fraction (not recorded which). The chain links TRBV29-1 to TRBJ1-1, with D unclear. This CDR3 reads CSVTPRLSSEAFF. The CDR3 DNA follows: TGCAGCGTCACACCCCGACTCTCCTCTGAAGCTTTCTTT. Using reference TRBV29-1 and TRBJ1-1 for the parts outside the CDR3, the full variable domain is SAVISQKPSRDICQRGTSLTIQCQVDSQVTMMFWYRQQPGQSLTLIATANQGSEATYESGFVIDKFPISRPNLTFSTLTVSNMSPEDSSIYLCSVTPRLSSEAFFGQGTRLTVV.